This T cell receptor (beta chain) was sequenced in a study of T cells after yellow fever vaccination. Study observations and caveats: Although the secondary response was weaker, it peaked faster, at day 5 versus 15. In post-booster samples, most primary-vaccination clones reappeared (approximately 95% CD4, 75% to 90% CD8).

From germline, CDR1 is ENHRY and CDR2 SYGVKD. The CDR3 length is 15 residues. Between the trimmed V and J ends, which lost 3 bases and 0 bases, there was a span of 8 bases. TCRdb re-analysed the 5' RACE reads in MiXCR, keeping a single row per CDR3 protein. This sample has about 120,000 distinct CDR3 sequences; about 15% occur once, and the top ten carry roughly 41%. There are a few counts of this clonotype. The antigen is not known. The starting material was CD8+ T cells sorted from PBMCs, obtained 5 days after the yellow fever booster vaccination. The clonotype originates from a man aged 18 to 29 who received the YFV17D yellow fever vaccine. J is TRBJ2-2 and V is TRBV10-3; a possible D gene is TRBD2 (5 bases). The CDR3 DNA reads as TGTGCCATCAGTGATTCCGGGACGAACACCGGGGAGCTGTTTTTT. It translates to CAISDSGTNTGELFF.